This T cell receptor beta chain was identified in a study of early T cells in non-severe SARS-CoV-2 infection. Separate cDNA molecules each had unique molecular identifiers attached to them. One entry per CDR3 protein, called by TCRdb with MiXCR from the 5' RACE reads. The sample records about 66,000 distinct CDR3 sequences, approximately 8.3% being singletons. Trimming left V 1 base short and J 2 bases short, with 9 bases between. CDR3 size: 14 residues. The V gene's germline CDR1 is MDHEN and CDR2 SYDVKM. The specimen was whole blood. The clonotype comes from an adult who was a healthcare worker with PCR-confirmed SARS-CoV-2 infection or an uninfected control (not recorded which). The genes are TRBV28 and TRBJ2-7; D uncertain. DNA of the CDR3: TGTGCCAGCAGTTTATCCGCGGTTACCTACGAGCAGTACTTC. Residues: CASSLSAVTYEQYF.